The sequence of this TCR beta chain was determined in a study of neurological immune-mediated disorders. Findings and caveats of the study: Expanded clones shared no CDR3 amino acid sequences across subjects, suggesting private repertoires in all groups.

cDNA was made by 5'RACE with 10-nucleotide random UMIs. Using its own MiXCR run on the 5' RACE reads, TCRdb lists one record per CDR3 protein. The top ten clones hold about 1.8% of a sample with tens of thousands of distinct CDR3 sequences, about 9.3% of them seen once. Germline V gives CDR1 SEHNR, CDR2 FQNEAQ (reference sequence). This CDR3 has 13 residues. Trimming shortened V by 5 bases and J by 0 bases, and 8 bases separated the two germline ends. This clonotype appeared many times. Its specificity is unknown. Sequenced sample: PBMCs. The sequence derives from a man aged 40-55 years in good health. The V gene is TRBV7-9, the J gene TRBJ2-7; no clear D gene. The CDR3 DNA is TGTGCCAGCAGCCCCCAAGCCTCCTACGAGCAGTACTTC. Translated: CASSPQASYEQYF.